These 16 T cell receptor beta chains share one sample of origin, sequenced in a study of shared clonotypes between healthy human individuals. Sequenced by immunoSEQ multiplex PCR; TCRdb stores in-frame clones only, minus some. The data show some 2.3 million clones, with 93% seen just once and 0.35% to 0.5% held by the top ten. The sequenced sample consisted of naive CD4+ T cells from PBMCs. The subset here: CD45RA+ positively selected. The receptors derive from a man between 18 and 35 years old in good health. Some clones in this sample may be carry-over from other donors' samples.

The rearrangement links TRBV7-2 to TRBJ2-7; 7 positions match TRBD2. V was pared by 3 bases and J by 4 bases, with 9 bases of the junction left unmatched. The CDR3 has 15 amino acids. The V gene's germline CDR1 is SGHTA and CDR2 FQGNSA. The CDR3 region is CASSFATGGGYEQYF. The CDR3 DNA reads as TGTGCCAGCAGCTTCGCCACGGGAGGTGGTTACGAGCAGTACTTC.

Concerning this clone itself: A junction end diverges from the germline sequence, so it may reflect a read error. The chain uses TRBV2 and TRBJ2-3; D gene uncertain. The CDR3 sequence is 12 residues long. Germline CDR1 SNHLY, CDR2 FYNNEI. CDR3 DNA sequence: TGTGCCAACAGTAGGTCCACAGATACGCAGTATTTT. The encoded protein is CANSRSTDTQYF.

This sequence joins TRBV19 and TRBJ2-3, with 7 positions matching TRBD2. Germline loops: CDR1 LNHDA, CDR2 SQIVND (reference sequence). J lost 5 bases, V lost 7 bases, and 12 bases had no gene match. This CDR3 has 15 residues. The CDR3 here is CASTLSRGSGDTQYF. The CDR3 DNA is TGTGCCAGTACCCTGTCCCGCGGGAGTGGAGATACGCAGTATTTT.

V usage is TRBV30 and J usage is TRBJ2-1; 11 nucleotides line up with TRBD2. Per the germline V gene, CDR1 is GTSNPN and CDR2 is SVGIG (reference sequence). The V gene end was trimmed by 0 bases and the J gene end by 9 bases; junction bases not matched to a gene: 10. The CDR3 is made up of 16 amino acids. The CDR3 region is CAWSVPSSGRRSEQFF. The CDR3, as DNA: TGTGCCTGGAGTGTACCCTCTAGCGGGAGGCGATCTGAGCAGTTCTTC.

The chain uses TRBV5-1 and TRBJ2-2; 8 nucleotides agree with TRBD2. CDR1 is SGHRS, CDR2 YFSETQ, per germline. The CDR3 consists of 17 residues. V dropped 0 bases and J dropped 4; count of bases not matched to a gene: 8. CDR3 sequence (DNA): TGCGCCAGCAGCTTGGGCCCAGCGGGAGAGGTCACCGGGGAGCTGTTTTTT. The encoded protein is CASSLGPAGEVTGELFF.

The CDR3 DNA sequence: TGTGCCAGCAGTTCCGAAAGAGCGGGCTCGTCCTACGAGCAGTACTTC. It codes for CASSSERAGSSYEQYF. The V and J genes are TRBV6-5 and TRBJ2-7, with D perhaps TRBD2 (6 bases). The CDR3 consists of 16 residues. In germline, CDR1 is MNHEY, CDR2 SVGAGI. V lost 4 bases and J lost 1, with 17 bases in between.

This clone was counted a single time. This sequence joins TRBV29-1 and TRBJ1-4, with a weak D call TRBD1 (5 bases). Germline values: CDR1 SQVTM, CDR2 ANQGSEA. Trimming removed 7 bases at V and 5 bases at J, with 11 bases between. The CDR3 consists of 12 residues. CDR3 nucleotide sequence: TGCAGCGCCCTGGGGGTGAATGAAAAACTGTTTTTT. This gives the protein CSALGVNEKLFF.

The chain employs TRBV7-9 and TRBJ2-5; the D gene is possibly TRBD2 (7 bases). Germline loops: CDR1 SEHNR, CDR2 FQNEAQ (reference sequence). CDR3 length: 13 amino acids. V lost 5 bases, J lost 6 bases, and 13 bases lay in between. CDR3 sequence: CASSQTGGQTQYF. DNA for the CDR3: TGTGCCAGCAGCCAAACCGGGGGGCAGACCCAGTACTTC.

The chain uses TRBV13 and TRBJ2-3; 10 nucleotides agree with TRBD2. Germline trimming cut 0 bases from V and 3 bases from J; bases unmatched to any gene: 6. Germline V gene sequence: CDR1 PRHDT, CDR2 FYEKMQ (reference sequence). This CDR3 is built from 17 residues. The CDR3 here is CASSLGASGRTTDTQYF. The CDR3, as DNA: TGTGCCAGCAGCTTAGGTGCTAGCGGGAGAACTACAGATACGCAGTATTTT.

The gene calls are TRBV27 and TRBJ1-4; 7 bases fit TRBD1. CDR3 length: 16 amino acids. J lost 5 bases, V lost 0 bases, and 6 bases had no gene match. The V gene's germline CDR1 is MNHEY and CDR2 SMNVEV (reference sequence). In DNA form, the CDR3 reads TGTGCCAGCAGTTTATCTCGGGACAGCCAAAATGAAAAACTGTTTTTT. Protein sequence: CASSLSRDSQNEKLFF.

The chain employs TRBV7-9 and TRBJ2-7; 10 bases are a match to TRBD2. The CDR3 has 15 amino acids. Trimming cost V 3 bases and J 3 bases; bases outside gene matches: 5. Per the germline V gene, CDR1 is SEHNR and CDR2 is FQNEAQ (reference sequence). The CDR3 sequence: CASSFLASGSYEQYF. The CDR3 DNA follows: TGTGCCAGCAGCTTTCTGGCTAGCGGGAGCTACGAGCAGTACTTC.

The chain carries TRBV7-9 and TRBJ2-7; D is uncertain. The CDR3 is 14 residues long. Deletions cut 5 bases from V and 5 bases from J, with 16 bases between. The germline V gene has CDR1 SEHNR and CDR2 FQNEAQ (reference sequence). CDR3 residues: CASSPNTIYDEQYF. The CDR3 DNA reads TGTGCCAGCAGCCCCAATACTATCTATGACGAGCAGTACTTC. The complete variable domain, with remaining parts taken from reference TRBV7-9 and TRBJ2-7, reads DTGVSQNPRHKITKRGQNVTFRCDPISEHNRLYWYRQTLGQGPEFLTYFQNEAQLEKSRLLSDRFSAERPKGSFSTLEIQRTEQGDSAMYLCASSPNTIYDEQYFGPGTRLTVT.

The chain is built from TRBV18 and TRBJ2-7, with TRBD1 as a possible D gene (5 bases). V was cut by 3 bases and J by 2 bases, with 11 bases left in between. There are 14 residues in the CDR3. The germline gives CDR1 KGHSH, CDR2 LQKENI. The CDR3 DNA reads TGTGCCAGCTCACCCAATCGACAGCCCTACGAGCAGTACTTC. Its translation is CASSPNRQPYEQYF.

With regard to this clone: This same CDR3 is encoded by further DNA sequences in the sample. The chain employs TRBV18 and TRBJ2-7; TRBD1 aligns across 8 bases. Per the germline V gene, CDR1 is KGHSH and CDR2 is LQKENI. V lost 2 bases and J lost 2; bases outside the gene matches: 2. The CDR3 is made up of 14 amino acids. The chain's CDR3 is CASSPGQGPYEQYF. The CDR3 coding sequence is TGTGCCAGCTCACCAGGACAGGGCCCCTACGAGCAGTACTTC.

V is TRBV7-9 and J is TRBJ2-1; D remains unclear. Per germline, CDR1 SEHNR and CDR2 FQNEAQ (reference sequence). This CDR3 spans 15 amino acids. V shed 5 bases and J shed 0 bases, with 11 bases lying between them. The CDR3 bases are TGTGCCAGCAGCCCACTTGCTACCTCCTACAATGAGCAGTTCTTC. Protein product: CASSPLATSYNEQFF.

The V and J genes are TRBV27 and TRBJ2-2; TRBD1 aligns across 7 bases. V gave up 11 bases and J gave up 7 bases; unmatched junction bases: 10. The CDR3 runs 13 residues. CDR1 is MNHEY, CDR2 SMNVEV, per germline (reference sequence). CDR3 nucleotide sequence: TGTGCCTCGAGGGGGCGCGTAATCGGGGAGCTGTTTTTT. The encoded protein is CASRGRVIGELFF.